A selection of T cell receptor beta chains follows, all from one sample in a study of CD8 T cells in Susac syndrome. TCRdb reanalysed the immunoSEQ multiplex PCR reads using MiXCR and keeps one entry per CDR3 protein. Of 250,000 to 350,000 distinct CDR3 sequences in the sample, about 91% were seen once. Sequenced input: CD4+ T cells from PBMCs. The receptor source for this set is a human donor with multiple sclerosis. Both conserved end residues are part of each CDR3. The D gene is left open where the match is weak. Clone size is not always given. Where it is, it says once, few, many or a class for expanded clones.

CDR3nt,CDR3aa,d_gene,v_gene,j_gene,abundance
TGTGCCAGTAGTCAGCTCACAGATACGCAGTATTTT,CASSQLTDTQYF,.,TRBV19,TRBJ2-3,.
TGTGCCTGGAGTCCACAGACTTCACCCCTCCACTTT,CAWSPQTSPLHF,.,TRBV30,TRBJ1-6,.
TGTGCCAGCAGCTTGCGGGGGGGCTACGAGCAGTACTTC,CASSLRGGYEQYF,TRBD2,TRBV5-4,TRBJ2-7,few
TGTGCCAGCAGTTTATCCCGGACTAGCGGGGTACTACAAGAGACCCAGTACTTC,CASSLSRTSGVLQETQYF,TRBD2,TRBV7-2,TRBJ2-5,.
TGTGCCACCAGCACATTACAGGGGGCTCTTCAGCCCCAGCATTTT,CATSTLQGALQPQHF,TRBD1,TRBV15,TRBJ1-5,.
TGCAGTGCTAGACCCGACAGGGCCCTTCAGCCCCAGCATTTT,CSARPDRALQPQHF,TRBD1,TRBV20-1,TRBJ1-5,.
TGTGCCACCACCGGGACAGGGAACACTGAAGCTTTCTTT,CATTGTGNTEAFF,TRBD1,TRBV7-8,TRBJ1-1,.
TGTGCCAGCAGTTTGCGGGGCGGGGGGGCCCTCTACGAGCAGTACTTC,CASSLRGGGALYEQYF,TRBD2,TRBV12-3/TRBV12-4,TRBJ2-7,few
TGTGCCAGTAGTTCTCTGGACGGAGGCCACAATGAGCAGTTCTTC,CASSSLDGGHNEQFF,.,TRBV19,TRBJ2-1,.
TGCAGTGCTAGAGATGGGGGACATCAAGAGACCCAGTACTTC,CSARDGGHQETQYF,.,TRBV20-1,TRBJ2-5,.
TGTGCCAGCCTCACAGGGGGGAGTCAGCCCCAGCATTTT,CASLTGGSQPQHF,TRBD1,TRBV28,TRBJ1-5,.
TGTGCCAGCAGTTATAGACATTCACCCCTCCACTTT,CASSYRHSPLHF,.,TRBV6-2/TRBV6-3,TRBJ1-6,.
TGTGCCAGCAGCCAAGAACCTGGAGGGGAAAAAGCTTTCTTT,CASSQEPGGEKAFF,.,TRBV3-1,TRBJ1-1,.
TGTGCCAGCAGTTCCACGGGCACGATACCTTTCTTT,CASSSTGTIPFF,.,TRBV6-5,TRBJ1-1,.
TGTGCCAGCAGCGGCGCGTCCGGGGAGCTGTTTTTT,CASSGASGELFF,.,TRBV9,TRBJ2-2,once